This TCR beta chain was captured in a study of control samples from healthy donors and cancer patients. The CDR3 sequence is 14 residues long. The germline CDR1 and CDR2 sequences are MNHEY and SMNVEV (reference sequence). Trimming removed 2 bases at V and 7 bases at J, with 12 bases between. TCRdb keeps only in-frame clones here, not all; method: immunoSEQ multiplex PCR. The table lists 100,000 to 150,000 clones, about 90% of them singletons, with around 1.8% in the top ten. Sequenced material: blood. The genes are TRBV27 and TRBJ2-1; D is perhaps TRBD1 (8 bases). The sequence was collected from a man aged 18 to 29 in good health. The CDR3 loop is CASSLHRGGNEQFF. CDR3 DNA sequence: TGTGCCAGCAGTTTACACAGGGGGGGGAATGAGCAGTTCTTC.